This paragraph covers one T cell receptor beta chain sequence. No antigen is known for it. With 4 bases removed from V and 2 bases from J, the gap between germline ends came to 11 bases. There are 14 residues in the CDR3. CDR1 is GTSNPN and CDR2 is SVGIG in the germline V gene (reference sequence). This entry is derived from a study of OX40 agonist ivuxolimab in advanced cancers. Background on the study: Patients enrolled in dose escalation were diagnosed with hepatocellular carcinoma, melanoma, renal cell or head and neck cancer.

Profiled with immunoSEQ multiplex PCR; TCRdb holds only in-frame clones, not every one. The table includes fewer than 70,000 clones, about 85% detected once. Whole-study results and caveats: Low normalized clonal expansion also occurred in some nonresponding patients.

The V gene is TRBV30, the J gene TRBJ1-4; D call uncertain. The sequenced sample was CD4+ or CD8+ T cells sorted from blood, obtained in a trial of the OX40 agonist ivuxolimab. The receptor was derived from an adult with an advanced solid tumor such as melanoma, head and neck, liver or kidney cancer. The CDR3 DNA follows: TGTGCCTGGAATCGGGCGGCTACTAATGAAAAACTGTTTTTT. Its translation is CAWNRAATNEKLFF. The full variable domain, its missing parts supplied by reference TRBV30 and TRBJ1-4, is SQTIHQWPATLVQPVGSPLSLECTVEGTSNPNLYWYRQAAGRGLQLLFYSVGIGQISSEVPQNLSASRPQDRQFILSSKKLLLSDSGFYLCAWNRAATNEKLFFGSGTQLSVL.